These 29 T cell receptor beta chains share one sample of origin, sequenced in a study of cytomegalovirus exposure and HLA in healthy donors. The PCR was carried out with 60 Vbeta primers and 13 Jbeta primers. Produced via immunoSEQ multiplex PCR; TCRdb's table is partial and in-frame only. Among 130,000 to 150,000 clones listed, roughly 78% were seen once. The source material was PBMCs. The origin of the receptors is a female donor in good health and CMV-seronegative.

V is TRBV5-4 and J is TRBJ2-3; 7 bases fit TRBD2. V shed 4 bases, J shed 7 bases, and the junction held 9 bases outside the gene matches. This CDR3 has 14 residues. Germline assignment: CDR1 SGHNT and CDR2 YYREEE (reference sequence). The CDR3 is CASSADAGRYTQYF. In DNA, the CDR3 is TGTGCCAGCAGCGCCGATGCCGGGAGGTATACGCAGTATTTT.

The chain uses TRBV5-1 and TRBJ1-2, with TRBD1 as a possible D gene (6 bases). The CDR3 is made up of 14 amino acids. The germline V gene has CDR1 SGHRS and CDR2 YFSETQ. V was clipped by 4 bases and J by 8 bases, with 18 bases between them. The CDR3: CASSPGRTVSGYTF. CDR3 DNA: TGCGCCAGCAGCCCGGGCCGGACAGTTTCGGGCTACACCTTC.

The CDR3 region is CASSSARTGSYEQYF. The CDR3 bases are TGTGCCAGCAGCTCTGCGAGGACAGGGTCCTACGAGCAGTACTTC. The chain employs TRBV5-8 and TRBJ2-7, with 8 bases lining up with TRBD1. V lost 3 bases and J lost 1; bases outside the gene matches: 6. Germline loops: CDR1 SGHTS, CDR2 YDEGEE. This CDR3 spans 15 amino acids.

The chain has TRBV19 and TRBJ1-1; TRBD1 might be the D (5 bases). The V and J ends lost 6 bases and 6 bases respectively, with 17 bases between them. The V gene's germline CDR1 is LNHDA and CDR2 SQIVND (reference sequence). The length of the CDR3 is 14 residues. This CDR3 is CASSLLTREAEAFF. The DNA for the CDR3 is TGTGCCAGTAGCCTTCTGACCAGGGAGGCTGAAGCTTTCTTT.

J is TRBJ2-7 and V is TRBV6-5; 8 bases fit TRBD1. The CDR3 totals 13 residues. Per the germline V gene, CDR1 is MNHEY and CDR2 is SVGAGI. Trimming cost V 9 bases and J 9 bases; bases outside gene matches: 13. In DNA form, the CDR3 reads TGTGCCAGTCGGTACAGGGGGAGTCGTGTGCAGTACTTC. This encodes CASRYRGSRVQYF.

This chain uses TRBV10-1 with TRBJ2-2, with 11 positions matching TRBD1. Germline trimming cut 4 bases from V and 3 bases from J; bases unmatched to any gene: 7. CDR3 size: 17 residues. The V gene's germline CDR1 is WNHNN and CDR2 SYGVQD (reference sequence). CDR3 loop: CASSGSGQGAYTGELFF. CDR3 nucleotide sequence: TGCGCCAGCAGTGGGAGCGGACAGGGGGCCTACACCGGGGAGCTGTTTTTT.

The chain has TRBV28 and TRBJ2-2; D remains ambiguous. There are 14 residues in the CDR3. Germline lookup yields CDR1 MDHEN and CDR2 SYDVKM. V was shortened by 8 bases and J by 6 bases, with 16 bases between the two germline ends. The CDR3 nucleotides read TGTGCCAGCCGCCTAACAGTGCCGGCCGGGGAGCTGTTTTTT. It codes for CASRLTVPAGELFF.

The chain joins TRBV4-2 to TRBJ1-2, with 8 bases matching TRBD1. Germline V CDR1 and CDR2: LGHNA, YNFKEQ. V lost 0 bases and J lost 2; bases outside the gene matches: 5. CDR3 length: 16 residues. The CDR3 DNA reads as TGTGCCAGCAGCCAAGACCTCAGGGGGCGCAACTATGGCTACACCTTC. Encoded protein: CASSQDLRGRNYGYTF.

This CDR3 is CASSQESATGQPQHF. Written as DNA, the CDR3 is TGTGCCAGCAGCCAAGAGTCAGCGACTGGACAGCCCCAGCATTTT. The gene calls are TRBV4-2 and TRBJ1-5; D is undetermined. Deletions cut 0 bases from V and 7 bases from J, with 13 bases between. Germline V gene lookup returns CDR1 LGHNA and CDR2 YNFKEQ. CDR3 length: 15 amino acids.

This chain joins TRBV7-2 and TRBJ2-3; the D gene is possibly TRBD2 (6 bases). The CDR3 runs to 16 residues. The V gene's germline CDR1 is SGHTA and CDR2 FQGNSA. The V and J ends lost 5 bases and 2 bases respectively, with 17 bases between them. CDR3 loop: CASSAIVAGPTDTQYF. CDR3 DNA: TGTGCCAGCAGCGCAATAGTGGCGGGGCCCACAGATACGCAGTATTTT.

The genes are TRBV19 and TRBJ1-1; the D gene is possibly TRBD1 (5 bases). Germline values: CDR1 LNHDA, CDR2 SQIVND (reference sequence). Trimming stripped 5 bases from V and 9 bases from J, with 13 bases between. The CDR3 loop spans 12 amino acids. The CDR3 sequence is CASSPWGGKAFF. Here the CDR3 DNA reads TGTGCCAGTAGTCCGTGGGGGGGAAAAGCTTTCTTT.

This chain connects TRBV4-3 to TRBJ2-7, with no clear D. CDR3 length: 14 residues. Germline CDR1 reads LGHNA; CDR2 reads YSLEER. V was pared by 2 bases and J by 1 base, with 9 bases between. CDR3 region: CASSQSKQSYEQYF. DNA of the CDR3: TGCGCCAGCAGCCAATCAAAGCAATCCTACGAGCAGTACTTC.

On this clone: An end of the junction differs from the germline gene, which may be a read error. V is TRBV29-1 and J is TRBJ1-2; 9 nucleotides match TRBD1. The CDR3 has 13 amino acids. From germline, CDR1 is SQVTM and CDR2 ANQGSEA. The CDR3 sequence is CSVERTGAPRYPF. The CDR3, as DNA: TGCAGCGTTGAGAGGACAGGGGCCCCTCGCTACCCCTTC.

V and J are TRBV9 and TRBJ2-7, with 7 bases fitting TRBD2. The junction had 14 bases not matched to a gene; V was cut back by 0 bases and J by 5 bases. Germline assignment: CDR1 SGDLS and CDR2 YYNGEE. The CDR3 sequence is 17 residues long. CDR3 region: CASSVDPLAGVKHEQYF. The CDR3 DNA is TGTGCCAGCAGCGTAGACCCCCTCGCGGGAGTCAAACACGAGCAGTACTTC.

The CDR3 protein is CASSFTGQGEKGSYGYTF. DNA for the CDR3: TGTGCCAGCAGTTTTACGGGACAGGGTGAGAAGGGGTCCTATGGCTACACCTTC. V and J are TRBV27 and TRBJ1-2; 9 nucleotides match TRBD1. Trimming cost V 3 bases and J 4 bases; bases outside gene matches: 15. Looked up from germline, CDR1 is MNHEY and CDR2 is SMNVEV (reference sequence). CDR3 length: 18 amino acids.

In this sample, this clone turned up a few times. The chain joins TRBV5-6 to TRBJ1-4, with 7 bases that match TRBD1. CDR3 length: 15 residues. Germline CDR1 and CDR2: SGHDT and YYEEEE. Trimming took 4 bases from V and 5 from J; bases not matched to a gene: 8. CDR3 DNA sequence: TGTGCCAGCAGCCCGGCGGGGACAGTCAATGAAAAACTGTTTTTT. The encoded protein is CASSPAGTVNEKLFF. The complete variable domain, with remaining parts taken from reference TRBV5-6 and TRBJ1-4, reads DAGVTQSPTHLIKTRGQQVTLRCSPKSGHDTVSWYQQALGQGPQFIFQYYEEEERQRGNFPDRFSGHQFPNYSSELNVNALLLGDSALYLCASSPAGTVNEKLFFGSGTQLSVL.

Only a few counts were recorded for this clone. CDR3 nucleotide sequence: TGTGCCACACACACAGGGTTCGGCTACACCTTC. Amino acids: CATHTGFGYTF. The chain joins TRBV6-5 to TRBJ1-2; TRBD1 is a possible D gene (6 bases). The CDR3 runs to 11 residues. With 10 bases removed from V and 8 bases from J, the gap between germline ends came to 14 bases. Per germline, CDR1 MNHEY and CDR2 SVGAGI.

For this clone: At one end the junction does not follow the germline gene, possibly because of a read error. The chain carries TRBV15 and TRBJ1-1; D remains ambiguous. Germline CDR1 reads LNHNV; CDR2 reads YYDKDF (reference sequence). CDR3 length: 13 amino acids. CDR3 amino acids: CATSRKPDTEAFF. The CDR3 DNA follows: TGTGCCACCAGCAGAAAGCCTGACACGGAAGCTTTCTTT.

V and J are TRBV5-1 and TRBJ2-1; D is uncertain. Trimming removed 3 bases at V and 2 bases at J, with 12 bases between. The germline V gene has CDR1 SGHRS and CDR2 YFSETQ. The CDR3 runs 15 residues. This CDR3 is CASSSQTRTYNEQFF. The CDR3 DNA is TGCGCCAGCAGCTCTCAGACACGAACCTACAATGAGCAGTTCTTC.

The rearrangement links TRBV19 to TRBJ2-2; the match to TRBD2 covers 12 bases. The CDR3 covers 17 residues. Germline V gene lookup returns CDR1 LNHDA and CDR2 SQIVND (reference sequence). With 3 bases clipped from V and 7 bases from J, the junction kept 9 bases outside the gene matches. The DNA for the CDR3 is TGTGCCAGTAGTATTCGCCCGACTAGCGGGAGAGGCGGGGAGCTGTTTTTT. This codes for CASSIRPTSGRGGELFF. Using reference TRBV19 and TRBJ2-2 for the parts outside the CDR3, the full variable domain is DGGITQSPKYLFRKEGQNVTLSCEQNLNHDAMYWYRQDPGQGLRLIYYSQIVNDFQKGDIAEGYSVSREKKESFPLTVTSAQKNPTAFYLCASSIRPTSGRGGELFFGEGSRLTVL.

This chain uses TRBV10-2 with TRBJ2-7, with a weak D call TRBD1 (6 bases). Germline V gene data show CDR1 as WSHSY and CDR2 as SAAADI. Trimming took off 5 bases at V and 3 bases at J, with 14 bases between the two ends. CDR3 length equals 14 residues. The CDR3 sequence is CASSWSRGSYEQYF. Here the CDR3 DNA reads TGCGCCAGCAGTTGGTCTAGGGGGAGCTACGAGCAGTACTTC.

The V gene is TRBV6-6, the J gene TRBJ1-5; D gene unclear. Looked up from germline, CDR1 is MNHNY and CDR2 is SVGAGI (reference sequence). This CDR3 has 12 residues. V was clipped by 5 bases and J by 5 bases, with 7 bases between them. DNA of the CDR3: TGTGCCAGCAGTAACCCGGATCAGCCCCAGCATTTT. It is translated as CASSNPDQPQHF.

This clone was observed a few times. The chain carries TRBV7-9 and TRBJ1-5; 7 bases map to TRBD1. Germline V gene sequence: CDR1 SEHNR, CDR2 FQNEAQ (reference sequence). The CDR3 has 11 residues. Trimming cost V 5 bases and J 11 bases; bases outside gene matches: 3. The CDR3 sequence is CASSQGGAQHF. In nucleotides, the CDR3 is TGTGCCAGCAGCCAGGGGGGTGCCCAGCATTTT. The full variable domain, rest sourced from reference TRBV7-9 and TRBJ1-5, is DTGVSQNPRHKITKRGQNVTFRCDPISEHNRLYWYRQTLGQGPEFLTYFQNEAQLEKSRLLSDRFSAERPKGSFSTLEIQRTEQGDSAMYLCASSQGGAQHFGDGTRLSIL.

The DNA of the CDR3 is TGTGCCACCAGCAGAGATTATGTAGGGAGCTCCTACGAGCAGTACTTC. It yields the protein CATSRDYVGSSYEQYF. The V gene is TRBV15, the J gene TRBJ2-7; a weak D match, TRBD2 (5 bases). The CDR3 loop spans 16 amino acids. Between the trimmed V and J ends, which lost 0 bases and 0 bases, there was a span of 12 bases. The germline CDR1 and CDR2 sequences are LNHNV and YYDKDF (reference sequence).

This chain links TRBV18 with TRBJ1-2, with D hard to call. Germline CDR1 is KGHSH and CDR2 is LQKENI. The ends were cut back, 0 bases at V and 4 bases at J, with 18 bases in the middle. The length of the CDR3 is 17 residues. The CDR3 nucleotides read TGTGCCAGCTCACCACCTGAGGCAACACCGCGGGGCTATGGCTACACCTTC. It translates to CASSPPEATPRGYGYTF.

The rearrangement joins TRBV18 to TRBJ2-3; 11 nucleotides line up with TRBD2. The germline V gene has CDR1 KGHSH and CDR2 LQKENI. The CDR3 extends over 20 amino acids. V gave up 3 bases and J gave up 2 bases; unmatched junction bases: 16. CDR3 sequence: CASSPNTSPLAGGLTDTQYF. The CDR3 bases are TGTGCCAGCTCACCCAATACGTCCCCCCTAGCGGGAGGCCTCACAGATACGCAGTATTTT.

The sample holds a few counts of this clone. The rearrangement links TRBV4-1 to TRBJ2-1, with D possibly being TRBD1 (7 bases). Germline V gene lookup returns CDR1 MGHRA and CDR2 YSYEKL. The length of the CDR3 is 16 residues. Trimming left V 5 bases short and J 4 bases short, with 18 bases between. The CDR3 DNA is TGCGCCAGCAGCGTAGGGGGCGGGATAGGGTACAATGAGCAGTTCTTC. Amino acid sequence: CASSVGGGIGYNEQFF.

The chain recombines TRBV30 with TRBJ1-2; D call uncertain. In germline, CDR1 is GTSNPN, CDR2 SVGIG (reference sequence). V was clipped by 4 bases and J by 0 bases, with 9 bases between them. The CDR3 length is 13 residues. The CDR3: CAWTLQANYGYTF. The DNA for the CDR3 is TGTGCCTGGACCCTTCAGGCTAACTATGGCTACACCTTC. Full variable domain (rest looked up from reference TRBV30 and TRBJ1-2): SQTIHQWPATLVQPVGSPLSLECTVEGTSNPNLYWYRQAAGRGLQLLFYSVGIGQISSEVPQNLSASRPQDRQFILSSKKLLLSDSGFYLCAWTLQANYGYTFGSGTRLTVV.

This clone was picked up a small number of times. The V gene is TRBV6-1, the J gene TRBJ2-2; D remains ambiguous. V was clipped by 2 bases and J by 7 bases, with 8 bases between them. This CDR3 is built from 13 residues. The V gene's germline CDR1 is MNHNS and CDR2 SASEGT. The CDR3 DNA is TGTGCCAGCAGTGAAATGGCTAGCGGGGAGCTGTTTTTT. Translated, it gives CASSEMASGELFF.